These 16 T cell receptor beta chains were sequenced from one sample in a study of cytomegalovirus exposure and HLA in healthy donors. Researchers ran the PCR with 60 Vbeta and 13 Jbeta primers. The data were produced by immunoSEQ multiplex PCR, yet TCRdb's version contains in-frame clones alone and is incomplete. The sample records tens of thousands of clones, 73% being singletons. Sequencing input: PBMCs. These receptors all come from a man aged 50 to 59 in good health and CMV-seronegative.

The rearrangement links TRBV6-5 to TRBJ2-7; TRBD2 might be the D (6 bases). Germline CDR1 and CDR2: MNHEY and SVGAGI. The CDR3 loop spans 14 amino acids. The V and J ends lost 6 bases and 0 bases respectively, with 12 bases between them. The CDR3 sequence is CASRTGVLSYEQYF. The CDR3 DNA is TGTGCCAGCAGAACGGGGGTTCTCTCCTACGAGCAGTACTTC.

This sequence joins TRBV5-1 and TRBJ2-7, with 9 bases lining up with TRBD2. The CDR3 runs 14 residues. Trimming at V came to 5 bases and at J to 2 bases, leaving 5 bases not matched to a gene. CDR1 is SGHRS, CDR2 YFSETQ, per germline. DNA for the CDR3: TGCGCCAGCAGACCAGCGGGGGGAACCTACGAGCAGTACTTC. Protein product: CASRPAGGTYEQYF.

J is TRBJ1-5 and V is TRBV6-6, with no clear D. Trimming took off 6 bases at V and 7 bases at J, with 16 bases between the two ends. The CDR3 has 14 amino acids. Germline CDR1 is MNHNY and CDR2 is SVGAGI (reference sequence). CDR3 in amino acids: CASRGGGGLQPQHF. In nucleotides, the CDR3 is TGTGCCAGCAGGGGCGGAGGAGGGCTACAGCCCCAGCATTTT.

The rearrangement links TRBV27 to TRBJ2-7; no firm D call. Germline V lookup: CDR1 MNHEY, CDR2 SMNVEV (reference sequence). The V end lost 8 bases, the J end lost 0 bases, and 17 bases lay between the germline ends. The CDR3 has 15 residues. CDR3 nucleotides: TGTGCCAGCGACGCGCCCGGGTCCCGCTCCTACGAGCAGTACTTC. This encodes CASDAPGSRSYEQYF.

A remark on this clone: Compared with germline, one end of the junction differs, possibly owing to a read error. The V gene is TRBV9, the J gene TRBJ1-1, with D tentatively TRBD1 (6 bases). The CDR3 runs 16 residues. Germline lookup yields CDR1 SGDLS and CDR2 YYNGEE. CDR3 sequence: CASSPRGGTRNPEAFF. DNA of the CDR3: TGTGCCAGCAGCCCGCGGGGGGGCACGAGGAACCCTGAAGCTTTCTTT.

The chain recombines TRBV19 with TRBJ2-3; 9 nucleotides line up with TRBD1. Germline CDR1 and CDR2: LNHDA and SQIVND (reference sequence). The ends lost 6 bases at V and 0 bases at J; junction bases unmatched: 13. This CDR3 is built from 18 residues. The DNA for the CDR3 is TGTGCCAGTAGCCGGGACAGGGTTAAGGGGGCTAGCACAGATACGCAGTATTTT. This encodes CASSRDRVKGASTDTQYF.

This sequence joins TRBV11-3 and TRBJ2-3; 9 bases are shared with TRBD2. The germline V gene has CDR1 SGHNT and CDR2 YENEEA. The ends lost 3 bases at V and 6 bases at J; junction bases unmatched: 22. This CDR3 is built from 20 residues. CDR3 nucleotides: TGTGCCAGCAGCTTGGGGGCATGGGGTGATAGCGGGGGCGATGCGGATACGCAGTATTTT. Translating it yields CASSLGAWGDSGGDADTQYF.

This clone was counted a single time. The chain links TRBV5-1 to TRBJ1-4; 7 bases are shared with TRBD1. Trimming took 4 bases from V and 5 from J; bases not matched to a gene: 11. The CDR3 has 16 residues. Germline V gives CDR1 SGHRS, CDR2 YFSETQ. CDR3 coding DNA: TGCGCCAGCAGCCTCAACCCAGGGGGATCAAATGAAAAACTGTTTTTT. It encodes CASSLNPGGSNEKLFF.

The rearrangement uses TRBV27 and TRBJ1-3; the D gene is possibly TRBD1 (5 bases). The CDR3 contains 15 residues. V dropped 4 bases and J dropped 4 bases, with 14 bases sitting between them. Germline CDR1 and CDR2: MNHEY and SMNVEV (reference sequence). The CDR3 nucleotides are TGTGCCAGCAGTTCGAATCCCAGGGTCGGAAACACCATATATTTT. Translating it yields CASSSNPRVGNTIYF.

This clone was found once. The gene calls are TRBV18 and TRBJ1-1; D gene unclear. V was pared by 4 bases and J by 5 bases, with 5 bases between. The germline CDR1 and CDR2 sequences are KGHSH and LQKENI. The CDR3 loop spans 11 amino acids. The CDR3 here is CASSLMTEAFF. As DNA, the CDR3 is TGTGCCAGCTCACTAATGACTGAAGCTTTCTTT.

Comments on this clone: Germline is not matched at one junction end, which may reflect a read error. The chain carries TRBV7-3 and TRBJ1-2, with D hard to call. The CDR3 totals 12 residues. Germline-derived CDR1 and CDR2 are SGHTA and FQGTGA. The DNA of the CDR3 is TGTTCCAGCAGCTTAAGCGGCTATGGCTACACCTTC. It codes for CSSSLSGYGYTF.

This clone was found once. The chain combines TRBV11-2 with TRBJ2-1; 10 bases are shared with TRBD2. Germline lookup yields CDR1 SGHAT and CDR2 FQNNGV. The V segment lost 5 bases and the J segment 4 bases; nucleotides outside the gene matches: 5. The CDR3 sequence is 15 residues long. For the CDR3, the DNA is TGTGCCAGCAGCGTATTAGCGGGGGGATACAATGAGCAGTTCTTC. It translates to CASSVLAGGYNEQFF.

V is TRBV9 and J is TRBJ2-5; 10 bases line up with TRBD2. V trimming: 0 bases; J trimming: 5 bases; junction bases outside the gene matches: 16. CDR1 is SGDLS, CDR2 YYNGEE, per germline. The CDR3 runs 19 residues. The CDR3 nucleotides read TGTGCCAGCAGCGTAGGAATCAGCGGGGGGGCGGAGGTTTGGGAGACCCAGTACTTC. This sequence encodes CASSVGISGGAEVWETQYF.

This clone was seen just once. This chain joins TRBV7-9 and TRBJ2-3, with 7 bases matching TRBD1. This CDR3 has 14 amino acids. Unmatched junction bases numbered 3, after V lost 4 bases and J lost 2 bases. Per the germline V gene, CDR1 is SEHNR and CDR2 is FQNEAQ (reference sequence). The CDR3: CASSSGQDTDTQYF. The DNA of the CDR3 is TGTGCCAGCAGCTCCGGACAGGACACAGATACGCAGTATTTT.

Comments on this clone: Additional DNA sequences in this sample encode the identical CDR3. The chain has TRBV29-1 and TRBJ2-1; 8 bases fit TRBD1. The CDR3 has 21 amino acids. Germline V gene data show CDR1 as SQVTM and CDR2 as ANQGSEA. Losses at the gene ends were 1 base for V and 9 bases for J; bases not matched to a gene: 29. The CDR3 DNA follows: TGCAGCGTTGAAGGATCGAGAGGGCGACAGGGGAACTATTTTTTGGTAGGTGAGCAGTTCTTC. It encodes CSVEGSRGRQGNYFLVGEQFF.

The CDR3 protein is CASSKAGTGINNEQFF. Here the CDR3 DNA reads TGTGCCAGCAGCAAAGCGGGGACAGGGATCAACAATGAGCAGTTCTTC. The V gene is TRBV21-1, the J gene TRBJ2-1; the table names TRBD1, a call not compared with the DNA. TRBV21-1 is flagged as a pseudogene. The CDR3 runs to 16 residues.